This passage covers 25 T cell receptor beta chains from one sample sequenced in a study of shared clonotypes between healthy human individuals. The table came from immunoSEQ multiplex PCR; TCRdb's copy has only in-frame clones and leaves some out. This sample carries 2.5 million or so clones, around nine tenths of them seen once, and the ten largest clones take 0.14%. What was sequenced was naive CD4+ T cells sorted from blood. Stated subset: CD45RA+ positively selected. Every receptor here comes from a man between 18 and 29 years old in good health.

The rearrangement links TRBV15 to TRBJ2-1, with 7 bases that match TRBD2. Per germline, CDR1 LNHNV and CDR2 YYDKDF (reference sequence). V lost 3 bases, J lost 5 bases, and 7 bases stayed unmatched. This CDR3 is 15 amino acids long. CDR3 in amino acids: CATSSNPSGNNEQFF. As DNA, the CDR3 is TGTGCCACCAGCAGCAACCCTAGCGGAAACAATGAGCAGTTCTTC.

This clone was observed once. The chain carries TRBV19 and TRBJ1-4; maybe TRBD1 (5 bases). This CDR3 spans 13 amino acids. Germline values: CDR1 LNHDA, CDR2 SQIVND (reference sequence). Trimming took off 3 bases at V and 11 bases at J, with 13 bases between the two ends. The CDR3 coding sequence is TGTGCCAGTAGTATGCAGCCCCGGGGGAAACTGTTTTTT. Amino acids: CASSMQPRGKLFF. The whole variable domain, remainder taken from reference TRBV19 and TRBJ1-4, is DGGITQSPKYLFRKEGQNVTLSCEQNLNHDAMYWYRQDPGQGLRLIYYSQIVNDFQKGDIAEGYSVSREKKESFPLTVTSAQKNPTAFYLCASSMQPRGKLFFGSGTQLSVL.

This clone was seen a few times. The identical CDR3 is also encoded by other nucleotide sequences in the sample. This sequence joins TRBV30 and TRBJ1-4; TRBD1 is a possible D gene (5 bases). Germline lookup yields CDR1 GTSNPN and CDR2 SVGIG (reference sequence). CDR3 length equals 14 residues. Trimming cost V 0 bases and J 8 bases, with 13 bases left between them. CDR3 residues: CAWSVRGAGEKLFF. Here the CDR3 DNA reads TGTGCCTGGAGTGTACGAGGGGCTGGGGAAAAACTGTTTTTT.

This chain connects TRBV6-5 to TRBJ1-2; TRBD1 agrees at 8 bases. The CDR3 extends over 14 amino acids. V shed 5 bases, J shed 8 bases, and the junction held 10 bases outside the gene matches. Germline-derived CDR1 and CDR2 are MNHEY and SVGAGI. In DNA, the CDR3 is TGTGCCAGCAGTCGCCCCGGACAGGGCGGGGGCTACACCTTC. It codes for CASSRPGQGGGYTF.

V gene TRBV21-1 combines with J gene TRBJ2-3; the table gives TRBD2 as D, unverified against the DNA. TRBV21-1 is termed a pseudogene. This CDR3 contains 16 residues. The DNA for the CDR3 is TGTGCCAGCAGCAAAGGACTAGCGGGGAACACAGATACGCAGTATTTT. Protein product: CASSKGLAGNTDTQYF.

This clone came up once. V usage is TRBV18 and J usage is TRBJ2-1, with D tentatively TRBD1 (6 bases). Trimming removed 3 bases at V and 11 bases at J, with 14 bases between. CDR1 and CDR2 from the germline V gene are KGHSH and LQKENI. This CDR3 region has 13 residues. CDR3 region: CASSPPADSKQFF. DNA of the CDR3: TGTGCCAGCTCACCCCCCGCGGACAGCAAGCAGTTCTTC.

CDR3 loop: CARAFGCYTF. The CDR3 DNA reads TGTGCCAGAGCCTTTGGGTGCTACACCTTC. The genes are TRBV5-3 and TRBJ1-2; D uncertain. TRBV5-3 is an ORF, and what it does is uncertain. The CDR3 covers 10 residues. V lost 7 bases and J lost 9, with 10 bases in between.

The chain employs TRBV28 and TRBJ2-1, with D possibly being TRBD2 (6 bases). Trimming left V 8 bases short and J 16 bases short, with 15 bases between. Germline V gene lookup returns CDR1 MDHEN and CDR2 SYDVKM. CDR3 length equals 10 residues. This CDR3 is CASGGRKFFF. The DNA for the CDR3 is TGTGCCAGCGGGGGGAGGAAGTTCTTCTTC.

This clone has more than one count but fewer than ten. This chain connects TRBV6-1 to TRBJ1-5; D is ambiguous. V was pared by 3 bases and J by 3 bases, with 6 bases between. Germline-derived CDR1 and CDR2 are MNHNS and SASEGT. This CDR3 is built from 13 residues. CDR3 amino acids: CASSEGNNQPQHF. CDR3 DNA: TGTGCCAGCAGTGAGGGAAACAATCAGCCCCAGCATTTT.

V and J are TRBV25-1 and TRBJ2-7, with 9 bases aligning to TRBD2. V trimming: 0 bases; J trimming: 2 bases; junction bases outside the gene matches: 8. Germline V gene data show CDR1 as MGHDK and CDR2 as SYGVNS. The CDR3 is made up of 17 amino acids. The CDR3 protein is CASSEYSGGQATYEQYF. In nucleotides, the CDR3 is TGTGCCAGCAGTGAATACAGCGGGGGGCAGGCCACCTACGAGCAGTACTTC.

The chain recombines TRBV28 with TRBJ1-3; D ambiguous. The V end was cut by 6 bases, the J end by 4 bases, with 10 bases between. From germline, CDR1 is MDHEN and CDR2 SYDVKM. The CDR3 is made up of 13 amino acids. The CDR3, as DNA: TGTGCCAGCAGCAGAGGTGGAGGAAACACCATATATTTT. Translated: CASSRGGGNTIYF.

About this clone: This sample includes further DNA sequences coding for the same CDR3. This chain connects TRBV14 to TRBJ1-2; TRBD1 might be the D (5 bases). This CDR3 contains 13 residues. The V gene lost 1 base and the J gene lost 2 bases, with 5 bases spanning the gap. Germline V gene sequence: CDR1 SGHDN, CDR2 FVKESK. CDR3 bases: TGTGCCAGCAGCCAAGGACAGAACTATGGCTACACCTTC. Translation: CASSQGQNYGYTF.

With respect to this clone: Other DNA sequences in the same sample also yield this CDR3. The chain is built from TRBV5-1 and TRBJ2-1, with 10 bases identical to TRBD2. The germline V gene encodes CDR1 SGHRS and CDR2 YFSETQ. There are 17 residues in the CDR3. With V trimmed by 0 bases and J by 0 bases, 3 bases remained unmatched. In DNA, the CDR3 is TGCGCCAGCAGCTTGGTCGCTAGCGGGAGCTCCTACAATGAGCAGTTCTTC. Translating it yields CASSLVASGSSYNEQFF.

This sequence joins TRBV5-1 and TRBJ2-3, with D tentatively TRBD1 (5 bases). There are 15 residues in the CDR3. V was clipped by 6 bases and J by 1 base, with 15 bases between them. Germline V gene lookup returns CDR1 SGHRS and CDR2 YFSETQ. Here the CDR3 DNA reads TGCGCCAGCACTGGGGCCGAACTTGGCACAGATACGCAGTATTTT. It is translated as CASTGAELGTDTQYF.

The V and J genes are TRBV7-9 and TRBJ2-7; D gene ambiguous. Germline V gene lookup returns CDR1 SEHNR and CDR2 FQNEAQ (reference sequence). The CDR3 contains 14 residues. Trimming cost V 1 base and J 2 bases, with 9 bases left between them. For the CDR3, the DNA is TGTGCCAGCAGCTTAGGGGCGAATACCTACGAGCAGTACTTC. It encodes CASSLGANTYEQYF.

The V call is TRBV29-1, the J call TRBJ1-4; the match to TRBD1 covers 7 bases. Germline V lookup: CDR1 SQVTM, CDR2 ANQGSEA. CDR3 length: 13 amino acids. Trimming at V came to 6 bases and at J to 5 bases, leaving 6 bases not matched to a gene. In DNA form, the CDR3 reads TGCAGCGTGACAGGGTTCGGGAATGAAAAACTGTTTTTT. It encodes CSVTGFGNEKLFF.

V usage is TRBV10-3 and J usage is TRBJ2-7, with TRBD2 matching 7 bases. Germline V gives CDR1 ENHRY, CDR2 SYGVKD. V trimming: 5 bases; J trimming: 5 bases; junction bases outside the gene matches: 6. This CDR3 has 13 amino acids. DNA of the CDR3: TGTGCCATCAGTCCTCGGGGGGAGAACGAGCAGTACTTC. This codes for CAISPRGENEQYF.

CDR3 amino acids: CAWSVLVGAYEQYF. The CDR3 region has the DNA TGTGCCTGGAGTGTACTAGTCGGGGCCTACGAGCAGTACTTC. The chain carries TRBV30 and TRBJ2-7; possibly TRBD2 for D (5 bases). Germline V lookup: CDR1 GTSNPN, CDR2 SVGIG (reference sequence). CDR3 size: 14 residues. Trimming took 0 bases from V and 2 from J, leaving 11 bases between them.

The chain has TRBV7-2 and TRBJ2-7; no definite D call. V gave up 5 bases and J gave up 2 bases, with 10 bases separating them. The CDR3 length is 13 residues. CDR1 SGHTA and CDR2 FQGNSA come from the germline V gene. The CDR3 loop reads CASSPGNTYEQYF. The CDR3 nucleotides are TGTGCCAGCAGCCCGGGTAACACCTACGAGCAGTACTTC. Filled out from reference TRBV7-2 and TRBJ2-7, the complete variable domain reads GAGVSQSPSNKVTEKGKDVELRCDPISGHTALYWYRQSLGQGLEFLIYFQGNSAPDKSGLPSDRFSAERTGGSVSTLTIQRTQQEDSAVYLCASSPGNTYEQYFGPGTRLTVT.

This chain joins TRBV27 and TRBJ1-2; TRBD1 matches 9 bases. The trim removed 9 bases at V and 4 bases at J, leaving 12 bases unmatched. From germline, CDR1 is MNHEY and CDR2 SMNVEV (reference sequence). The CDR3 runs 15 residues. The CDR3 DNA follows: TGTGCCAGTAAGCACTTTGGACAGGGGTCCTATGGCTACACCTTC. Its translation is CASKHFGQGSYGYTF.

The chain is built from TRBV21-1 and TRBJ2-5; TRBD2, as called in the table, went unchecked against the DNA. TRBV21-1 is labeled a pseudogene. CDR3 length: 20 amino acids. The CDR3 DNA follows: TGTGCCAGCAGCAAAAGGGAGAAGGGAGGGCGCAAAGCCATCCTTGAGACCCAGTACTTC. Translated, it gives CASSKREKGGRKAILETQYF.

The rearrangement uses TRBV5-1 and TRBJ2-3; D might be TRBD1 or TRBD2, each matching 6 bases. CDR1 and CDR2 from the germline V gene are SGHRS and YFSETQ. Trimming pared 6 bases from V and 0 bases from J, leaving 14 bases between. The CDR3 loop spans 15 amino acids. CDR3: CASNVGGPSTDTQYF. The DNA for the CDR3 is TGCGCCAGCAATGTGGGGGGCCCTAGCACAGATACGCAGTATTTT.

The gene calls are TRBV11-2 and TRBJ2-7; D may be TRBD1 (5 bases). CDR3 length equals 15 residues. Germline V gives CDR1 SGHAT, CDR2 FQNNGV. Trimming left V 1 base short and J 2 bases short, with 12 bases between. CDR3 protein: CASSLGGTGPYEQYF. The CDR3 coding sequence is TGTGCCAGCAGCTTAGGGGGAACAGGTCCCTACGAGCAGTACTTC. The full variable domain, completed using reference TRBV11-2 and TRBJ2-7, is EAGVAQSPRYKIIEKRQSVAFWCNPISGHATLYWYQQILGQGPKLLIQFQNNGVVDDSQLPKDRFSAERLKGVDSTLKIQPAKLEDSAVYLCASSLGGTGPYEQYFGPGTRLTVT.

V usage is TRBV30 and J usage is TRBJ1-2; possibly TRBD1 for D (5 bases). The CDR3 consists of 12 residues. V lost 5 bases, J lost 5 bases, and 12 bases lay in between. Germline loops: CDR1 GTSNPN, CDR2 SVGIG (reference sequence). This chain's CDR3 is CAWAGNSYGYTF. The CDR3 DNA follows: TGTGCCTGGGCAGGGAACTCTTATGGCTACACCTTC.

V gene TRBV27 combines with J gene TRBJ2-7, with D possibly being TRBD2 (7 bases). Germline assignment: CDR1 MNHEY and CDR2 SMNVEV (reference sequence). The CDR3 is 16 amino acids. Trimming removed 2 bases from V and 3 bases from J, with 17 bases in between. The CDR3 reads CASSLMGAGVGYEQYF. CDR3 nucleotide sequence: TGTGCCAGCAGTTTAATGGGGGCGGGGGTTGGCTACGAGCAGTACTTC.